This is a list of T cell receptor beta chains from one sample in a study of blood T cell repertoires in COVID-19. Generated by immunoSEQ multiplex PCR, the TCRdb table keeps only in-frame clones and is missing some. The top ten hold 26% of the sample, which has about 99,000 clones, about four fifths seen once. Input material: peripheral blood. Receptor source: a man aged 55 to 70 with acute or convalescent COVID-19. Each CDR3 is given with its conserved first and last residue. Each record gives: clone size, J gene, V gene, D gene, CDR3 DNA, CDR3 protein. D genes are given only for firm matches. Rows may omit the clone size; those that give it use once, few, many or a size class.

. | TRBJ2-5 | TRBV5-1 | TRBD2 | TGCGCCAGCAGCGGCGGGACGGGGGGTGGGGAGACCCAGTACTTC | CASSGGTGGGETQYF
. | TRBJ1-5 | TRBV6-5 | . | TGTGCCAGCAGACAGGGTGGCGGCAATCAGCCCCAGCATTTT | CASRQGGGNQPQHF
few | TRBJ1-2 | TRBV7-9 | . | TGTGCCAGCGATACTTATGGCTACACCTTC | CASDTYGYTF
. | TRBJ1-4 | TRBV27 | . | TGTGCCAGCAGCTATCGGGGGGCGAAACTGTTTTTT | CASSYRGAKLFF
. | TRBJ2-7 | TRBV28 | . | TGTGCCAGCAGTTCCATAGCGGGACAGCCAGATTACGAGCAGTACTTC | CASSSIAGQPDYEQYF
. | TRBJ2-7 | TRBV19 | . | TGTGCCACCCAGGTCGGATGGGAGCAGTACTTC | CATQVGWEQYF
once | TRBJ2-3 | TRBV18 | . | TGTGCCAGCTCACCCGCAGAGGGGGGGGCTACGAATACGCAGTATTTT | CASSPAEGGATNTQYF
many | TRBJ2-1 | TRBV7-8 | . | TGTGCCAGCAGGTTTTTGGCTGCCTCCTACAATGAGCAGTTCTTC | CASRFLAASYNEQFF
. | TRBJ2-7 | TRBV10-3 | . | TGTGCCATCAGTGAGCCCACTCCCGGGACATACTACGAGCAGTACTTC | CAISEPTPGTYYEQYF
. | TRBJ1-4 | TRBV5-4 | . | TGTGCCAGCAGCCCCGACAGTAACAATGAAAAACTGTTTTTT | CASSPDSNNEKLFF
few | TRBJ2-3 | TRBV11-3 | TRBD2 | TGTGCCAGCAGCGCAAGATCGGGCCTAGCGGGACCTTCTAGCACAGATACGCAGTATTTT | CASSARSGLAGPSSTDTQYF